The clone carrying this T cell receptor (beta chain) has only one observation. These data originate in a study of blood T cell repertoires in COVID-19. Authors' data handling: Counts of nucleated cells, estimated from reference gene primer amplification, were obtained. Data came from immunoSEQ multiplex PCR; TCRdb stores just in-frame clones and leaves some out. V and J calls and clone size are those listed in that table; D and trimming were worked out from the DNA. This table has hundreds of thousands of clones, more than 85% appearing once. Individuals aged roughly 18 to 95 years were recruited from roughly 22 US areas. Participant-given clinical history determined each cohort assignment. The sequence was collected from a woman in her twenties or thirties who had recovered from COVID-19. The sequenced material came from PBMCs or T cells enriched from blood (not recorded which).

CDR3 in amino acids: CASSLAGGPMVVAEAFF. DNA for the CDR3: TGTGCCAGCAGCTTGGCCGGGGGACCCATGGTAGTTGCTGAAGCTTTCTTT. The J gene is TRBJ1-1, the V gene TRBV5-4; perhaps TRBD1 as D (5 bases). The ends were cut back, 0 bases at V and 6 bases at J, with 21 bases in the middle. CDR3 length: 17 residues. Germline CDR1 and CDR2: SGHNT and YYREEE (reference sequence).